Listed here are 10 T cell receptor beta chains from one sample, sequenced in a study of vaccination and CD4 T cells after COVID-19. Cultured CD4+ T cell DNA underwent sequencing with the Oncomine TCR Beta short-read assay. TCRdb re-called the PCR reads through MiXCR, storing one row per CDR3 protein. The sample holds approximately 24,000 distinct CDR3 sequences, 25% to 30% seen once. The time point was: late sampling 161 to 241 days after vaccination in three convalescent patients. The treatment is: approximately 11-day PBMC culture with coronavirus spike peptide pools or control peptides (ViraFEST assay). These receptors are not linked to any known antigen. The source was CD4+ T cells from blood, cultured in vitro, collected about 7 months after SARS-CoV-2 vaccination. The receptor source for this set is a human donor who had recovered from COVID-19.

This clonotype has just a few counts. This sequence joins TRBV6-1 and TRBJ1-5; TRBD1 aligns across 12 bases. Looked up from germline, CDR1 is MNHNS and CDR2 is SASEGT. V lost 8 bases, J lost 6 bases, and 5 bases stayed unmatched. The CDR3 consists of 14 residues. The CDR3 protein is CASGGQGAGQPQHF. In DNA form, the CDR3 reads TGTGCCAGCGGGGGACAGGGGGCGGGTCAGCCCCAGCATTTT.

In this sample, this clonotype turned up a few times. V is TRBV7-3 and J is TRBJ2-1, with 11 nucleotides matching TRBD2. The germline CDR1 and CDR2 sequences are SGHTA and FQGTGA. V lost 0 bases to trimming and J lost 6 bases; unmatched junction nucleotides: 4. The CDR3 has 16 residues. CDR3 nucleotides: TGTGCCAGCAGCTTAACTAGCGGGAGGGGTAGCAATGAGCAGTTCTTC. It is translated as CASSLTSGRGSNEQFF. Looking up the rest from reference TRBV7-3 and TRBJ2-1 gives the full variable domain: GAGVSQTPSNKVTEKGKYVELRCDPISGHTALYWYRQSLGQGPEFLIYFQGTGAADDSGLPNDRFFAVRPEGSVSTLKIQRTERGDSAVYLCASSLTSGRGSNEQFFGPGTRLTVL.

The rearrangement joins TRBV6-5 to TRBJ1-1; 8 bases map to TRBD1. The CDR3 spans 16 residues. Germline values: CDR1 MNHEY, CDR2 SVGAGI. V lost 2 bases to trimming and J lost 5 bases; unmatched junction nucleotides: 10. The CDR3: CASSYGTGAGGTEAFF. The DNA for the CDR3 is TGTGCCAGCAGTTACGGGACAGGCGCCGGAGGGACTGAAGCTTTCTTT.

This sequence joins TRBV20-1 and TRBJ1-6; D not resolved. Trimming stripped 4 bases from V and 4 bases from J, with 17 bases between. Germline values: CDR1 DFQATT, CDR2 SNEGSKA (reference sequence). CDR3 length: 16 residues. The CDR3 nucleotides read TGCAGTGCTAAACCGCCAGGCCAATTTTATAATTCACCCCTCCACTTT. Translation gives CSAKPPGQFYNSPLHF.

This clonotype is medium-sized (0.01 to 0.1%) in the sample. V is TRBV20-1 and J is TRBJ1-5; the match to TRBD1 covers 7 bases. The CDR3 covers 15 residues. V was clipped by 1 base and J by 6 bases; unmatched bases: 9. Germline V CDR1 and CDR2: DFQATT, SNEGSKA (reference sequence). For the CDR3, the DNA is TGCAGTGCTAGAGGGAACAGGGGAGTTGGTCAGCCCCAGCATTTT. Its translation: CSARGNRGVGQPQHF.

This clonotype is medium-sized (0.01 to 0.1%) in the sample. V and J are TRBV7-2 and TRBJ2-5, with D unclear. Germline V gene data show CDR1 as SGHTA and CDR2 as FQGNSA. CDR3 length: 14 residues. Trimming stripped 1 base from V and 7 bases from J, with 13 bases between. The CDR3 here is CASSLGQRSRTQYF. The CDR3 DNA follows: TGTGCCAGCAGCTTAGGCCAGCGATCACGGACCCAGTACTTC.

The chain links TRBV7-9 to TRBJ2-1, with TRBD2 identical over 10 bases. With V trimmed by 3 bases and J by 7 bases, 6 bases remained unmatched. Germline-derived CDR1 and CDR2 are SEHNR and FQNEAQ (reference sequence). The CDR3 runs 15 residues. This CDR3 is CASSFFLAGENEQFF. In DNA form, the CDR3 reads TGTGCCAGCAGCTTCTTCCTAGCGGGAGAAAATGAGCAGTTCTTC. Using reference TRBV7-9 and TRBJ2-1 for the parts outside the CDR3, the full variable domain is DTGVSQNPRHKITKRGQNVTFRCDPISEHNRLYWYRQTLGQGPEFLTYFQNEAQLEKSRLLSDRFSAERPKGSFSTLEIQRTEQGDSAMYLCASSFFLAGENEQFFGPGTRLTVL.

This clonotype was counted many times. The rearrangement links TRBV15 to TRBJ1-5; D remains ambiguous. Per germline, CDR1 LNHNV and CDR2 YYDKDF (reference sequence). This CDR3 region has 12 residues. V lost 6 bases, J lost 0 bases, and 3 bases lay in between. DNA of the CDR3: TGTGCCACCAGTTATAGCAATCAGCCCCAGCATTTT. As protein: CATSYSNQPQHF. Supplemented by reference TRBV15 and TRBJ1-5, the full variable domain reads DAMVIQNPRYQVTQFGKPVTLSCSQTLNHNVMYWYQQKSSQAPKLLFHYYDKDFNNEADTPDNFQSRRPNTSFCFLDIRSPGLGDTAMYLCATSYSNQPQHFGDGTRLSIL.

The rearrangement joins TRBV28 to TRBJ2-5; 9 positions agree with TRBD1. Germline-derived CDR1 and CDR2 are MDHEN and SYDVKM. With V trimmed by 6 bases and J by 5 bases, 10 bases remained unmatched. The CDR3 covers 15 residues. CDR3 in amino acids: CASSPNRGLGETQYF. In DNA form, the CDR3 reads TGTGCCAGCAGCCCAAACAGGGGGCTGGGGGAGACCCAGTACTTC.

The chain carries TRBV7-3 and TRBJ1-3; D not resolved. The CDR3 has 14 residues. The V gene lost 5 bases and the J gene lost 3 bases, with 11 bases spanning the gap. Germline CDR1 SGHTA, CDR2 FQGTGA. Here the CDR3 DNA reads TGTGCCAGCAGCCCCGACGGACTTGGAAACACCATATATTTT. Translated, it gives CASSPDGLGNTIYF.